These 27 T cell receptor beta chains came from one sample sequenced in a study of blood T cell repertoires in COVID-19 (dated by TCRdb to 2019 to 2021). The protocol used for the library was the immunoSEQ multiplex PCR assay. TCRdb re-hosts the immuneACCESS table, in-frame sequences only. Its copies lack some clones; in the studies checked, an unresolved V gene accounts for under half of them, and the cause for the rest is not known. Within this sample are some 96,000 clones, with just over 85% of them counted one time only. The ten largest clonotypes hold around 5% of the sample. Sequencing was done on a sample of peripheral blood. These receptors were taken from a human donor in a cohort sampled during active COVID-19.

CDR3 in DNA: TGCGCCAGCAGCCCGGACAGGGGGCGCGGTGGCTACACCTTC. Its protein is CASSPDRGRGGYTF. The V gene is TRBV5-1, the J gene TRBJ1-2; 11 nucleotides line up with TRBD1. There are 14 residues in the CDR3. V dropped 4 bases and J dropped 7; count of bases not matched to a gene: 6. Germline V CDR1 and CDR2: SGHRS, YFSETQ.

In DNA, the CDR3 is TGTGCCAGCAGCAAAGAATTGCGTAGCAATCAGCCCCAGCATTTT. This codes for CASSKELRSNQPQHF. The chain carries TRBV21-1 and TRBJ1-5. TRBV21-1 is described as a pseudogene. The CDR3 is 15 amino acids.

The rearrangement uses TRBV5-1 and TRBJ2-3, with TRBD2 identical over 10 bases. Germline CDR1 SGHRS, CDR2 YFSETQ. V was pared by 4 bases and J by 5 bases, with 10 bases of the junction left unmatched. This CDR3 has 16 residues. CDR3 coding DNA: TGCGCCAGCAGCCCCGGGTCTAGCGGGAGTATAGATACGCAGTATTTT. Its protein product is CASSPGSSGSIDTQYF.

In its sample, this clone was seen a few times. V usage is TRBV30 and J usage is TRBJ1-4, with 8 bases lining up with TRBD1. The V segment lost 2 bases and the J segment 7 bases; nucleotides outside the gene matches: 9. The V gene's germline CDR1 is GTSNPN and CDR2 SVGIG (reference sequence). The CDR3 consists of 15 residues. CDR3 protein: CAWSRGQGRSEKLFF. Written as DNA, the CDR3 is TGTGCCTGGAGTCGAGGACAGGGAAGGAGTGAAAAACTGTTTTTT.

This clone appeared a few times. The chain has TRBV10-3 and TRBJ2-7, with 7 bases lining up with TRBD2. Germline trimming cut 10 bases from V and 4 bases from J; bases unmatched to any gene: 10. The CDR3 loop spans 13 amino acids. Germline V lookup: CDR1 ENHRY, CDR2 SYGVKD. CDR3 nucleotides: TGTGCCACCATGGATCTAGCGGAGTACGAGCAGTACTTC. Amino acid sequence: CATMDLAEYEQYF.

The CDR3: CASRLTGGPHEQYF. The CDR3 DNA is TGTGCCAGCAGGTTGACAGGGGGCCCCCACGAGCAGTACTTC. V gene TRBV6-6 combines with J gene TRBJ2-7; 10 positions agree with TRBD1. This CDR3 spans 14 amino acids. Unmatched junction bases numbered 7, after V lost 6 bases and J lost 5 bases. Germline V CDR1 and CDR2: MNHNY, SVGAGI (reference sequence).

CDR3 amino acids: CATSREGLYNEQFF. The CDR3 DNA follows: TGTGCCACCAGCAGAGAGGGACTATACAATGAGCAGTTCTTC. This chain connects TRBV15 to TRBJ2-1; 7 bases line up with TRBD2. Losses at the gene ends were 0 bases for V and 4 bases for J; bases not matched to a gene: 0. The CDR3 runs to 14 residues. The germline gives CDR1 LNHNV, CDR2 YYDKDF (reference sequence).

This chain links TRBV28 with TRBJ1-6; 7 bases map to TRBD1. There are 17 residues in the CDR3. V dropped 5 bases and J dropped 7; count of bases not matched to a gene: 14. CDR1 MDHEN and CDR2 SYDVKM come from the germline V gene. CDR3 amino acids: CASSLFHRGTTNSPLHF. CDR3 in DNA: TGTGCCAGCAGTCTATTCCACAGGGGAACTACCAATTCACCCCTCCACTTT.

Here the CDR3 reads CASSWTGGRQSSYNEQFF. CDR3 DNA sequence: TGTGCCAGCAGCTGGACGGGTGGGAGGCAGAGCTCCTACAATGAGCAGTTCTTC. This rearrangement joins TRBV4-2 to TRBJ2-1, with a weak D call TRBD2 (6 bases). V lost 5 bases, J lost 0 bases, and 20 bases lay in between. Germline V gives CDR1 LGHNA, CDR2 YNFKEQ. The CDR3 is 18 amino acids.

This clone was seen once. The rearrangement joins TRBV10-3 to TRBJ2-7; 8 bases agree with TRBD2. Germline CDR1 reads ENHRY; CDR2 reads SYGVKD. J gave up 2 bases and V 4 bases, and 13 bases lay outside the gene matches. CDR3 size: 17 residues. The CDR3 spells CAISGTPSGSGAYEQYF. The CDR3 DNA sequence: TGTGCCATCAGTGGTACCCCTAGCGGGTCTGGGGCCTACGAGCAGTACTTC.

The rearrangement links TRBV7-9 to TRBJ2-1, with D unresolved. With 4 bases removed from V and 4 bases from J, the gap between germline ends came to 14 bases. There are 15 residues in the CDR3. Germline CDR1 SEHNR, CDR2 FQNEAQ (reference sequence). The CDR3 nucleotides are TGTGCCAGCAGCTACAGAGAGATAGGTTACAATGAGCAGTTCTTC. This translates into CASSYREIGYNEQFF.

CDR3 DNA: TGTGCCTGGAGTGTACGCCCGGCGGGCGCAAGGGATACGCAGTATTTT. Its translation: CAWSVRPAGARDTQYF. The chain uses TRBV30 and TRBJ2-3; the D gene is possibly TRBD2 (5 bases). CDR1 and CDR2 from the germline V gene are GTSNPN and SVGIG (reference sequence). The V and J ends lost 0 bases and 6 bases respectively, with 19 bases between them. The CDR3 has 16 amino acids.

This clone was seen only a few times. This chain uses TRBV3-1 (or the pseudogene TRBV3-2) with TRBJ1-1; 8 bases fit TRBD1. The CDR3 extends over 13 amino acids. With 4 bases clipped from V and 3 bases from J, the junction kept 1 base outside the gene matches. Germline-derived CDR1 and CDR2 are LGHDT and YNNKEL (reference sequence). The CDR3 is CASSRTGYTEAFF. In DNA, the CDR3 is TGTGCCAGCAGCCGGACAGGGTACACTGAAGCTTTCTTT.

The chain uses TRBV28 and TRBJ2-7; D not resolved. Germline-derived CDR1 and CDR2 are MDHEN and SYDVKM. Between the trimmed V and J ends, which lost 4 bases and 5 bases, there was a span of 6 bases. CDR3 length: 11 residues. The CDR3 here is CASSSRDEQYF. CDR3 nucleotides: TGTGCCAGCAGTTCTCGCGACGAGCAGTACTTC.

This CDR3 is CASSDRINTGELFF. Written as DNA, the CDR3 is TGTGCCAGCAGCGACAGGATAAACACCGGGGAGCTGTTTTTT. J is TRBJ2-2 and V is TRBV7-3, with a weak D call TRBD1 (6 bases). Germline loops: CDR1 SGHTA, CDR2 FQGTGA. The V end was cut by 5 bases, the J end by 2 bases, with 9 bases between. This CDR3 spans 14 amino acids.

This clone was recorded once. This chain links TRBV18 with TRBJ1-1; 7 nucleotides line up with TRBD1. Looked up from germline, CDR1 is KGHSH and CDR2 is LQKENI. With 3 bases clipped from V and 7 bases from J, the junction kept 8 bases outside the gene matches. CDR3 length: 14 residues. CDR3 loop: CASSPRQGSDEAFF. The CDR3 DNA is TGTGCCAGCTCACCTAGACAGGGATCTGATGAAGCTTTCTTT.

The CDR3 nucleotides are TGTGCCAGCAGCGAAGGGGTTAGGGAGACCCAGTACTTC. Translation: CASSEGVRETQYF. V and J are TRBV11-2 and TRBJ2-5; D is perhaps TRBD1 (5 bases). This CDR3 spans 13 amino acids. The germline V gene encodes CDR1 SGHAT and CDR2 FQNNGV. Between the trimmed V and J ends, which lost 5 bases and 5 bases, there was a span of 12 bases.

This chain uses TRBV7-9 with TRBJ2-7; D gene unclear. Germline loops: CDR1 SEHNR, CDR2 FQNEAQ (reference sequence). The CDR3 is made up of 14 amino acids. V was cut by 5 bases and J by 5 bases, with 16 bases left in between. The CDR3 here is CASSPTPGLNEQYF. The CDR3 coding sequence is TGTGCCAGCAGCCCAACCCCGGGTTTGAACGAGCAGTACTTC. The complete variable domain, with remaining parts taken from reference TRBV7-9 and TRBJ2-7, reads DTGVSQNPRHKITKRGQNVTFRCDPISEHNRLYWYRQTLGQGPEFLTYFQNEAQLEKSRLLSDRFSAERPKGSFSTLEIQRTEQGDSAMYLCASSPTPGLNEQYFGPGTRLTVT.

The CDR3: CASSLEYGRTSYEQYF. The CDR3 nucleotides read TGCGCCAGCAGCTTGGAATATGGCAGGACTAGCTACGAGCAGTACTTC. The chain couples TRBV5-1 to TRBJ2-7, with 7 bases fitting TRBD2. Germline V gene sequence: CDR1 SGHRS, CDR2 YFSETQ. With 0 bases clipped from V and 3 bases from J, the junction kept 9 bases outside the gene matches. CDR3 size: 16 residues.

The V gene is TRBV11-1, the J gene TRBJ2-3; D is undetermined. The V gene's germline CDR1 is SGHAT and CDR2 FQDESV (reference sequence). This CDR3 has 14 amino acids. Trimming stripped 1 base from V and 2 bases from J, with 7 bases between. The CDR3 nucleotides read TGTGCCAGCAGCTTAGACAGTAACACAGATACGCAGTATTTT. Its translation: CASSLDSNTDTQYF.

This clone was recorded only once. This chain links TRBV19 with TRBJ1-5; 9 nucleotides line up with TRBD1. The CDR3 runs 16 residues. CDR1 LNHDA and CDR2 SQIVND come from the germline V gene (reference sequence). The V segment lost 5 bases and the J segment 5 bases; nucleotides outside the gene matches: 10. CDR3 region: CASSFAGTGHDQPQHF. The CDR3 DNA sequence: TGTGCCAGTAGTTTCGCCGGGACAGGGCACGATCAGCCCCAGCATTTT. The whole variable domain, remainder taken from reference TRBV19 and TRBJ1-5, is DGGITQSPKYLFRKEGQNVTLSCEQNLNHDAMYWYRQDPGQGLRLIYYSQIVNDFQKGDIAEGYSVSREKKESFPLTVTSAQKNPTAFYLCASSFAGTGHDQPQHFGDGTRLSIL.

CDR3 DNA: TGTGCCAGCAGCCCCCAATGGGGGGACAATCAGCCCCAGCATTTT. Amino acid sequence: CASSPQWGDNQPQHF. The chain carries TRBV7-2 and TRBJ1-5; D may be TRBD1 (5 bases). Trimming took off 5 bases at V and 3 bases at J, with 14 bases between the two ends. Germline-derived CDR1 and CDR2 are SGHTA and FQGNSA. The CDR3 has 15 residues.

V gene TRBV5-5 combines with J gene TRBJ2-1; 8 bases line up with TRBD2. Losses at the gene ends were 4 bases for V and 0 bases for J; bases not matched to a gene: 6. Germline V gene sequence: CDR1 SGHKS, CDR2 YYEKEE (reference sequence). CDR3 size: 16 residues. The CDR3 DNA reads as TGTGCCAGCAGCCCGGAAAGCGGGAGCTCCTACAATGAGCAGTTCTTC. This sequence encodes CASSPESGSSYNEQFF. The full variable domain, with the rest looked up from reference TRBV5-5 and TRBJ2-1, is DAGVTQSPTHLIKTRGQQVTLRCSPISGHKSVSWYQQVLGQGPQFIFQYYEKEERGRGNFPDRFSARQFPNYSSELNVNALLLGDSALYLCASSPESGSSYNEQFFGPGTRLTVL.

The genes are TRBV27 and TRBJ2-3; TRBD2 matches 9 bases. The germline gives CDR1 MNHEY, CDR2 SMNVEV (reference sequence). With V trimmed by 6 bases and J by 4 bases, 11 bases remained unmatched. The CDR3 spans 16 residues. This CDR3 reads CASRGSLAGRADTQYF. The CDR3 DNA sequence: TGTGCCAGCAGGGGAAGCCTAGCGGGAAGGGCAGATACGCAGTATTTT.

The chain has TRBV5-4 and TRBJ2-1; 7 nucleotides line up with TRBD2. The V and J ends lost 3 bases and 1 base, in that order; junction bases with no gene match: 10. Germline CDR1 SGHNT, CDR2 YYREEE (reference sequence). The CDR3 sequence is 17 residues long. The CDR3 here is CASSSGPTGGSYNEQFF. CDR3 nucleotide sequence: TGTGCCAGCAGCTCTGGACCAACGGGAGGTTCCTACAATGAGCAGTTCTTC. Complete variable domain (other parts from reference TRBV5-4 and TRBJ2-1): ETGVTQSPTHLIKTRGQQVTLRCSSQSGHNTVSWYQQALGQGPQFIFQYYREEENGRGNFPPRFSGLQFPNYSSELNVNALELDDSALYLCASSSGPTGGSYNEQFFGPGTRLTVL.

The V gene is TRBV11-2, the J gene TRBJ1-2; 9 bases are shared with TRBD1. CDR1 and CDR2 from the germline V gene are SGHAT and FQNNGV. After removal of 4 bases from V and 6 bases from J, the junction contained 6 bases not matched to a gene. This CDR3 has 14 residues. CDR3 DNA: TGTGCCAGCAGCTCATCGGGGACAGGGAATGGCTACACCTTC. Encoded protein: CASSSSGTGNGYTF. The full variable domain, rest sourced from reference TRBV11-2 and TRBJ1-2, is EAGVAQSPRYKIIEKRQSVAFWCNPISGHATLYWYQQILGQGPKLLIQFQNNGVVDDSQLPKDRFSAERLKGVDSTLKIQPAKLEDSAVYLCASSSSGTGNGYTFGSGTRLTVV.

The gene calls are TRBV7-9 and TRBJ2-2, with unresolved D. The germline V gene has CDR1 SEHNR and CDR2 FQNEAQ (reference sequence). Between the trimmed V and J ends, which lost 7 bases and 2 bases, there was a span of 14 bases. The CDR3 is 15 residues long. DNA of the CDR3: TGTGCCAGCACCCCCCCGCGAGGAAACACCGGGGAGCTGTTTTTT. Translated: CASTPPRGNTGELFF. Filled out from reference TRBV7-9 and TRBJ2-2, the complete variable domain reads DTGVSQNPRHKITKRGQNVTFRCDPISEHNRLYWYRQTLGQGPEFLTYFQNEAQLEKSRLLSDRFSAERPKGSFSTLEIQRTEQGDSAMYLCASTPPRGNTGELFFGEGSRLTVL.